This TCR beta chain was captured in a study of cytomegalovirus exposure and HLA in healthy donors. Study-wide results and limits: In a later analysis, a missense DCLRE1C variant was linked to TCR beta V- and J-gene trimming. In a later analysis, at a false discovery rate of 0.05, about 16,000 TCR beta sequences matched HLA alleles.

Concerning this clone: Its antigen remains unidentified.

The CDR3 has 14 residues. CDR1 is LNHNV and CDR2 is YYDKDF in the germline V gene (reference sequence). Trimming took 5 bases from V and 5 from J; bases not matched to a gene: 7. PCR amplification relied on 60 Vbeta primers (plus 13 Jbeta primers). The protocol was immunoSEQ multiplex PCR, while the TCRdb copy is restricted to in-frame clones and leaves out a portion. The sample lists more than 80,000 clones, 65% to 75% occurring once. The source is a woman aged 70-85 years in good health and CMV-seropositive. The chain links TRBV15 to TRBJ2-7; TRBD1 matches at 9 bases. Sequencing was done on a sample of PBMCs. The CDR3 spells CATSSLTGGNEQYF. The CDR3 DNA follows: TGTGCCACCAGCTCACTGACAGGGGGGAACGAGCAGTACTTC.